This T cell receptor beta chain is from a study of beta chain features in type 1 diabetes. Findings of the study overall: Shortening that was moderate but significant affected the TCRB CDR3s of Type 1 diabetes patients in all four CD4+ subsets. Type 1 diabetes patients had fewer VDJ junction insertions and more deletions.

This CDR3 comprises 13 residues. Between the trimmed V and J ends, which lost 2 bases and 5 bases, there was a span of 7 bases. CDR1 is KGHSH and CDR2 is LQKENI in the germline V gene. This clone was observed a few times. No antigen is known for it. The study reverse transcribed the entire isolated RNA, so it sequenced expressed TCRB transcripts. The repertoire was sequenced with immunoSEQ multiplex PCR; TCRdb's copy has only in-frame clones and lacks some. The sample carries hundreds of thousands of clones, around 9.9% recorded once. The sample consisted of naive CD4+ T cells from blood. The TCR comes from a young man with type 1 diabetes. The rearrangement uses TRBV18 and TRBJ2-1; D ambiguous. The CDR3 coding sequence is TGTGCCAGCTCACCAAGAGAAAACAATGAGCAGTTCTTC. This gives the protein CASSPRENNEQFF.